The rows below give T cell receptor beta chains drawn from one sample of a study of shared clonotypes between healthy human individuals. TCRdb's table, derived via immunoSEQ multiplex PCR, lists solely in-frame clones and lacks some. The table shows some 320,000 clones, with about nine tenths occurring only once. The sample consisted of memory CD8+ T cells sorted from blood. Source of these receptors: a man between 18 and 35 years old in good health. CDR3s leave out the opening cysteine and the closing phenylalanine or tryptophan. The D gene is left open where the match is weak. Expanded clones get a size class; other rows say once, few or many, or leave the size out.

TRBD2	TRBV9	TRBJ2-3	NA	ASSVVGSGGISTQY
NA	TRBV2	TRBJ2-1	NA	ASSERQAYNEQF
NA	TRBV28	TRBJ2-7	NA	ASSLSGRGSEQY
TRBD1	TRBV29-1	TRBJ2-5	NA	SVEMGDRYGETQY
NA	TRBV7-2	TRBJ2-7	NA	ASSLEGRFFYEQY
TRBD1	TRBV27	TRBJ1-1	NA	ASSITGTGDTEAF
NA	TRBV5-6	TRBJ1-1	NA	ASSLGSGVEAF
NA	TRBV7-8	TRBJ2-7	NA	ASSSIDGSSYEQY
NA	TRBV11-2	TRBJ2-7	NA	ASSFRQTTYEQY
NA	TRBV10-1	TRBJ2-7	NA	ASSEWGSDEQY
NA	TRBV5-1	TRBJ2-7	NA	ASSLPSYEQY
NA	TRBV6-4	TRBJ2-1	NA	ASSRQFSYNEQF
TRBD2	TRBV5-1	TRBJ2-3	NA	ASSLLLAGDTDTQY
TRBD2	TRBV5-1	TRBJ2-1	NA	ASSPSGGDYNEQF
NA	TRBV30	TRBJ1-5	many	AWSPDGDNQPQH
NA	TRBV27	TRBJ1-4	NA	ASSLWAGATNEKLF
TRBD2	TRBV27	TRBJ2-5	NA	ASSFLAGDMETQY
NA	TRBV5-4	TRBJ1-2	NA	ASSSFFGYT
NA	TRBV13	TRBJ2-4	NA	ASSRRQAVNIQY
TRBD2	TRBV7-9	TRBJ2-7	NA	ASSSTREGGEQY
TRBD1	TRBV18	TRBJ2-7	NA	ASSPPGQGSYEQY
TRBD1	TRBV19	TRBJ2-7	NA	ASSWTGPSYEQY
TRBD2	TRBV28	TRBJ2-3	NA	ASSEVAGGPHTDTQY
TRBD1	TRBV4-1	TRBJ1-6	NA	ASSQAGTDSYDGVGSPLH
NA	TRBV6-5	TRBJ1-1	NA	ASSRYKNTEAF
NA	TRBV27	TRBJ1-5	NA	ASSLIKAGSNQPQH
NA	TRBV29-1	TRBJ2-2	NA	SAGDTGELF
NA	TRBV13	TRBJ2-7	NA	ASSFASASYEQY